This TCR beta chain stems from a study of yellow fever vaccine responses in identical twins listed by TCRdb under 2018. Looking at the study overall: Focusing on identical twins, the study followed the T cell clones that responded to the vaccine, and did so with precision.

Concerning this clonotype: It has no known antigen specificity. Qualities for individual bases were not recorded, and no much larger clone is one base off.

Overall study outcomes, separate from this receptor: According to the authors, the vaccine-induced T cell response in identical twins seemed to be partly convergent and partly specific to each individual.

Libraries were prepared through RT-PCR. Sequencing took place on an Illumina HiSeq 2500. TCRdb reanalyzed the raw reads on its own, using fastp at Q25 for trimming and MiXCR for clone calling, and kept in-frame beta chains. Identical CDR3 protein sequences are pooled into one entry, listed with their most common genes and DNA. The sample includes about 13,000 distinct CDR3 sequences, with about four fifths observed a single time. The ten largest clones add up to 1.7% of the sample. CDR1 LNHDA and CDR2 SQIVND are derived from the germline V gene (reference sequence). Between the V and J ends, shortened by 10 bases and 6 bases respectively, the junction contains 13 bases. The CDR3 has 12 amino acids, counting the end cysteine and phenylalanine. CDR3 DNA only is kept here, 36 bases in frame from base 1.

Sequencing used T cells from blood (PBMCs), unsorted or a sorted subset (not recorded which), obtained before or after yellow fever vaccination (not recorded which). The chain links TRBV19 with TRBJ2-1, with TRBD2 tentatively as D gene (5 bases match). The sequence was collected from a woman aged 18-35 years who received the yellow fever vaccine. Donor details come from another sample of the same person, matched by shared clones. The CDR3 here reads CATRRVGNEQFF. The sequence in DNA is TGTGCCACCCGGCGGGTGGGCAATGAGCAGTTCTTC.